This TCR beta chain was captured by sequencing in a study of cytomegalovirus exposure and HLA in healthy donors. This clone has just a few counts. The PCR used 60 Vbeta and 13 Jbeta primers. Profiled with immunoSEQ multiplex PCR; TCRdb holds only in-frame clones, not every one. The sample holds roughly 100,000 clones, approximately 82% seen once. There are 16 residues in the CDR3. The V end lost 5 bases, the J end lost 0 bases, and 14 bases lay between the germline ends. From germline, CDR1 is SGHNT and CDR2 YENEEA. J is TRBJ1-5 and V is TRBV11-3; TRBD1 might be the D (5 bases). This sequence was found in a female donor in good health and CMV-seropositive. The specimen sequenced was PBMCs. The DNA for the CDR3 is TGTGCCAGCAGCAGAGACAGCCTCCATAGCAATCAGCCCCAGCATTTT. Translating it yields CASSRDSLHSNQPQHF.